These 27 T cell receptor beta chains were sequenced from one sample in a study of glioma-infiltrating T cells. Amplification of TCR alpha and beta CDR3 regions from RNA used iRepertoire nested multiplex PCR. TCRdb independently ran MiXCR on the multiplex PCR reads; one entry per CDR3 protein. The sample carries 300,000 to 450,000 distinct CDR3 sequences, about 40% recorded once. Sequenced sample: glioma tissue, nonneoplastic brain tissue, or PBMCs (not recorded which). These TCRs come from a human donor with low-grade glioma or glioblastoma, undergoing nonglioma brain surgery, or in good health (not recorded which).

The CDR3 region has the DNA TGTGCCAGCAGTTACCACGGATTTTCGAACACCGGGGAGCTGTTTTTT. Translation gives CASSYHGFSNTGELFF. J is TRBJ2-2 and V is TRBV27; D call uncertain. CDR3 length equals 16 residues. Germline values: CDR1 MNHEY, CDR2 SMNVEV (reference sequence). The V end was cut by 4 bases, the J end by 0 bases, with 12 bases between.

The J gene is TRBJ2-5, the V gene TRBV13; D uncertain. This CDR3 region has 14 residues. The V end was cut by 3 bases, the J end by 5 bases, with 13 bases between. Germline assignment: CDR1 PRHDT and CDR2 FYEKMQ (reference sequence). In DNA form, the CDR3 reads TGTGCCAGCAGCTTTCTCCGTGGTGGCGAGACCCAGTACTTC. Its protein product is CASSFLRGGETQYF.

This clonotype came up many times. This rearrangement joins TRBV6-1 to TRBJ1-2; D possibly corresponds to TRBD1 (5 bases). The length of the CDR3 is 14 residues. V lost 7 bases, J lost 4 bases, and 16 bases lay in between. Germline CDR1 is MNHNS and CDR2 is SASEGT. The CDR3 spells CASTASRGGYGYTF. As DNA, the CDR3 is TGTGCCAGCACCGCCTCGCGGGGGGGCTATGGCTACACCTTC.

The chain employs TRBV7-2 and TRBJ2-7, with D possibly TRBD2 on 5 matching bases. The CDR3 is 15 residues long. V was trimmed by 5 bases and J by 1 base, leaving 15 bases between them. Germline-derived CDR1 and CDR2 are SGHTA and FQGNSA. CDR3 sequence: CASSLRLSGSYEQYF. CDR3 bases: TGTGCCAGCAGCCTTCGACTATCGGGATCCTACGAGCAGTACTTC.

Note on this clonotype: A read error may explain this, as a much larger clone is one base away. This chain links TRBV6-5 with TRBJ2-2; perhaps TRBD2 as D (7 bases). Per the germline V gene, CDR1 is MNHEY and CDR2 is SVGAGI. CDR3 length: 17 residues. The DNA of the CDR3 is TGTGCCAGCAGTTACCCCAGGCGGGGGCTAACTCACGGGGAGCTGCTTTTT. Protein product: CASSYPRRGLTHGELLF.

The chain carries TRBV27 and TRBJ2-1, with 12 nucleotides matching TRBD2. The junction had 19 bases not matched to a gene; V was cut back by 4 bases and J by 3 bases. Germline CDR1 is MNHEY and CDR2 is SMNVEV (reference sequence). The CDR3 length is 21 residues. CDR3 bases: TGTGCCAGCAGTTCCCCCGCGGCTAGCGGGAGGGCCCAAGCGATCTACAATGAGCAGTTCTTC. It codes for CASSSPAASGRAQAIYNEQFF.

In this sample, this clonotype turned up many times. This sequence joins TRBV25-1 and TRBJ1-2; D is perhaps TRBD1 (6 bases). The length of the CDR3 is 15 residues. Germline V gene sequence: CDR1 MGHDK, CDR2 SYGVNS. Trimming removed 3 bases from V and 0 bases from J, with 11 bases in between. The CDR3 sequence is CASSDGTGTNYGYTF. The DNA of the CDR3 is TGTGCCAGCAGTGATGGAACAGGGACTAACTATGGCTACACCTTC.

This clonotype was observed a few times. The chain employs TRBV4-1 and TRBJ2-1; possibly TRBD2 for D (5 bases). V lost 2 bases and J 10 bases, leaving 15 bases between the germline ends. The CDR3 length is 14 residues. Germline V gene lookup returns CDR1 MGHRA and CDR2 YSYEKL. The DNA for the CDR3 is TGCGCCAGCAGCCAAATGCACGCCTCGGGGGAGCAGTTCTTC. This gives the protein CASSQMHASGEQFF.

Details on this clonotype: A much larger clonotype is one base distant, so this may be a read error. V usage is TRBV6-5 and J usage is TRBJ2-7, with D unresolved. The CDR3 length is 14 residues. Germline CDR1 and CDR2: MNHEY and SVGAGI. This CDR3 reads CASGYSPSTHEQYF. In DNA, the CDR3 is TGTGCCAGCGGTTACTCCCCTTCGACCCACGAGCAGTACTTC.

The genes are TRBV4-3 and TRBJ1-6, with D unclear. The CDR3 is made up of 15 amino acids. V lost 1 base, J lost 7 bases, and 11 bases lay in between. CDR1 is LGHNA and CDR2 is YSLEER in the germline V gene. Here the CDR3 reads CASSQGFAGNSPLHF. CDR3 DNA sequence: TGCGCCAGCAGCCAAGGCTTCGCCGGGAATTCACCCCTCCACTTT.

This clonotype was recorded at least ten times. This sequence joins TRBV6-2 or TRBV6-3 and TRBJ2-3; D perhaps matches TRBD2 (5 bases). The CDR3 runs 12 residues. Germline V CDR1 and CDR2: MNHEY, SVGEGT. The germline V and J ends were trimmed by 8 bases and 3 bases, with 9 bases remaining between them. CDR3 in amino acids: CASRGRTDTQYF. CDR3 nucleotide sequence: TGTGCCAGCCGTGGGAGAACAGATACGCAGTATTTT.

CDR3 protein: CASSQDLGNEQFF. Written as DNA, the CDR3 is TGTGCCAGCAGCCAAGATCTGGGGAATGAGCAGTTCTTC. The chain joins TRBV14 to TRBJ2-1; unclear D gene. This CDR3 region has 13 residues. V was trimmed by 0 bases and J by 7 bases, leaving 7 bases between them. Per germline, CDR1 SGHDN and CDR2 FVKESK.

Comments on this clonotype: This could be a read error, since a much larger clone is one nucleotide away. The V and J genes are TRBV6-2 or TRBV6-3 and TRBJ2-7, with a possible D match to TRBD2 (6 bases). This CDR3 is 12 amino acids long. From germline, CDR1 is MNHEY and CDR2 SVGEGT. Here the CDR3 reads CASSGTSSEQYF. The CDR3 DNA reads as TGTGCCAGCAGCGGGACTTCCTCCGAGCAGTACTTC.

This clonotype was observed a handful of times. The chain recombines TRBV5-4 with TRBJ2-7; perhaps TRBD2 as D (5 bases). Germline assignment: CDR1 SGHNT and CDR2 YYREEE (reference sequence). V was pared by 4 bases and J by 6 bases, with 17 bases between. The CDR3 is 14 residues long. CDR3 region: CASSPGTTVVEQYF. The CDR3, as DNA: TGTGCCAGCAGCCCGGGAACCACAGTCGTCGAGCAGTACTTC.

This clonotype appeared many times. The chain employs TRBV20-1 and TRBJ1-5; a possible D gene is TRBD1 (5 bases). The CDR3 is 14 amino acids. Per germline, CDR1 DFQATT and CDR2 SNEGSKA (reference sequence). Trimming took off 5 bases at V and 0 bases at J, with 11 bases between the two ends. Here the CDR3 DNA reads TGCAGTGCTTACCGGGACGATAGCAATCAGCCCCAGCATTTT. Residues: CSAYRDDSNQPQHF.

Points on this clonotype: A read error may be the cause here, since a much bigger clone is one base away. The J gene is TRBJ2-5, the V gene TRBV6-6, with D possibly matching TRBD2 (6 bases). The CDR3 sequence is 13 residues long. Germline V gives CDR1 MNHNY, CDR2 SVGAGI (reference sequence). CDR3 coding DNA: TGTGCCAGCACCGATCGGGGGAAAGAGGCCCAGTACTTC. This gives the protein CASTDRGKEAQYF.

This clonotype was recorded a few times. In DNA form, the CDR3 reads TGTGCCAGCTCCCAGGCTAGCGGGAGAATGTACAATGAGCAGTTCTTC. The encoded protein is CASSQASGRMYNEQFF. The V call is TRBV18, the J call TRBJ2-1; TRBD2 matches 10 bases. Germline V lookup: CDR1 KGHSH, CDR2 LQKENI. The CDR3 sequence is 16 residues long. V trimming: 6 bases; J trimming: 4 bases; junction bases outside the gene matches: 9.

J is TRBJ2-1 and V is TRBV4-1, with 10 bases identical to TRBD2. The CDR3 covers 16 residues. Germline V gives CDR1 MGHRA, CDR2 YSYEKL. Unmatched junction bases numbered 4, after V lost 2 bases and J lost 3 bases. CDR3 nucleotide sequence: TGCGCCAGCAGCCAAACAACTAGCGGGATCTACAATGAGCAGTTCTTC. Protein sequence: CASSQTTSGIYNEQFF.

In its sample, this clonotype was seen a few times. This sequence joins TRBV20-1 and TRBJ2-1; 9 nucleotides line up with TRBD2. V trimming: 3 bases; J trimming: 8 bases; junction bases outside the gene matches: 8. CDR3 length equals 14 residues. CDR1 and CDR2 from the germline V gene are DFQATT and SNEGSKA (reference sequence). In DNA, the CDR3 is TGCAGTGCTAGTAGCGGGAGCTGGGGAGATGAGCAGTTCTTC. Encoded protein: CSASSGSWGDEQFF.

This chain uses TRBV4-1 with TRBJ2-7; 10 bases map to TRBD2. Germline CDR1 MGHRA, CDR2 YSYEKL. The length of the CDR3 is 18 residues. V was clipped by 0 bases and J by 3 bases; unmatched bases: 11. The CDR3 DNA sequence: TGCGCCAGCAGCCAAGACGCGTCCATAGCGGGAGGAGTCTACGAGCAGTACTTC. Translating gives CASSQDASIAGGVYEQYF.

As for this clonotype: This may stem from a read error, because a much larger clone lies one nucleotide away. V is TRBV5-8 and J is TRBJ1-1, with D unresolved. In germline, CDR1 is SGHTS, CDR2 YDEGEE. CDR3 length: 12 residues. The ends were cut back, 9 bases at V and 5 bases at J, with 14 bases in the middle. The CDR3 sequence: CAISYGWTEAFF. The CDR3 region has the DNA TGTGCCATCAGTTACGGATGGACTGAAGCTTTCTTT.

The CDR3 spells CASTNPLAGADTQYF. The CDR3 coding sequence is TGTGCCAGTACCAATCCCCTAGCGGGAGCAGATACGCAGTATTTT. The chain carries TRBV19 and TRBJ2-3, with 10 positions matching TRBD2. The CDR3 has 15 amino acids. The germline gives CDR1 LNHDA, CDR2 SQIVND (reference sequence). V shed 7 bases, J shed 4 bases, and the junction held 8 bases outside the gene matches.

This chain connects TRBV4-2 to TRBJ2-3, with 14 bases matching TRBD2. Germline CDR1 LGHNA, CDR2 YNFKEQ. The V gene end was trimmed by 4 bases and the J gene end by 6 bases; junction bases not matched to a gene: 9. This CDR3 is built from 17 residues. CDR3 sequence (DNA): TGTGCCAGCAGCCCCAGGGGACTAGCGGGAGAAGGGGATACGCAGTATTTT. It encodes CASSPRGLAGEGDTQYF.

The sample holds a few counts of this clonotype. The chain uses TRBV19 and TRBJ1-1, with D possibly being TRBD1 (5 bases). CDR3 length: 13 amino acids. Looked up from germline, CDR1 is LNHDA and CDR2 is SQIVND (reference sequence). V was cut by 1 base and J by 5 bases, with 8 bases left in between. The CDR3 protein is CASSIGRETEAFF. The CDR3 DNA reads as TGTGCCAGTAGTATAGGCAGGGAGACTGAAGCTTTCTTT.

The CDR3: CASGLRDREYGYTF. The CDR3 coding sequence is TGCGCCAGCGGCCTCCGGGACAGGGAGTATGGCTACACCTTC. The chain joins TRBV4-1 to TRBJ1-2, with 9 positions matching TRBD1. Trimming took 8 bases from V and 5 from J; bases not matched to a gene: 9. The CDR3 is made up of 14 amino acids. Looked up from germline, CDR1 is MGHRA and CDR2 is YSYEKL.

Turning to this clonotype: At one end, the junction sequence differs from germline, possibly due to a read error. V is TRBV6-2 or TRBV6-3 and J is TRBJ1-2; 12 bases map to TRBD1. The CDR3 loop spans 16 amino acids. The germline V gene has CDR1 MNHEY and CDR2 SVGEGT. CDR3 sequence reads: CASNRPGQGAGYGYAF. CDR3 in DNA: TGTGCCAGCAATCGACCGGGACAGGGGGCCGGCTATGGCTACGCCTTC.

About this clonotype: This may be a read error, as it is one base from a much larger clone. The rearrangement joins TRBV6-2 or TRBV6-3 to TRBJ2-7; D perhaps matches TRBD1 (6 bases). Trimming removed 5 bases from V and 1 base from J, with 18 bases in between. This CDR3 contains 16 residues. In germline, CDR1 is MNHEY, CDR2 SVGEGT. The CDR3 nucleotides read TGTGCCAGCAGTGAGACCTTCGGCGACAGGTCCTACGAGCAGTACTTC. This sequence encodes CASSETFGDRSYEQYF.